These 5 T cell receptor beta chains originate from one sample sequenced in a study of cytomegalovirus exposure and HLA in healthy donors. The PCR made use of 60 Vbeta and 13 Jbeta primers. Assay: immunoSEQ multiplex PCR; the TCRdb copy retains only in-frame clones and omits some. The sample comprises a few hundred thousand clones, around 82% of which are singletons, and 2.9% rests with the top ten. Specimen: PBMCs. The receptors here all came from a woman aged 30 to 39 in good health and CMV-seronegative.

The chain recombines TRBV13 with TRBJ1-2; D ambiguous. This CDR3 region has 15 residues. The germline CDR1 and CDR2 sequences are PRHDT and FYEKMQ (reference sequence). Trimming stripped 3 bases from V and 3 bases from J, with 14 bases between. This chain's CDR3 is CASSLGIMGDYGYTF. Written as DNA, the CDR3 is TGTGCCAGCAGCTTGGGGATAATGGGAGACTATGGCTACACCTTC. The whole variable domain, remainder taken from reference TRBV13 and TRBJ1-2, is AAGVIQSPRHLIKEKRETATLKCYPIPRHDTVYWYQQGPGQDPQFLISFYEKMQSDKGSIPDRFSAQQFSDYHSELNMSSLELGDSALYFCASSLGIMGDYGYTFGSGTRLTVV.

The gene calls are TRBV9 and TRBJ1-2, with D perhaps matching TRBD1 (6 bases). Per germline, CDR1 SGDLS and CDR2 YYNGEE. Trimming shortened V by 0 bases and J by 5 bases, and 11 bases separated the two germline ends. This CDR3 has 14 residues. The CDR3 coding sequence is TGTGCCAGCAGCGTAGACAGGGTTGGATATGGCTACACCTTC. As protein: CASSVDRVGYGYTF.

The V gene is TRBV4-1, the J gene TRBJ2-5, with TRBD1 identical over 10 bases. The CDR3 is made up of 19 amino acids. Trimming at V came to 4 bases and at J to 6 bases, leaving 20 bases not matched to a gene. The germline gives CDR1 MGHRA, CDR2 YSYEKL. CDR3 in amino acids: CASSPWDRGGGPGVQTQYF. In DNA form, the CDR3 reads TGCGCCAGCAGCCCATGGGACAGGGGAGGGGGACCCGGTGTCCAGACCCAGTACTTC.

The V call is TRBV29-1, the J call TRBJ2-5; 9 bases agree with TRBD2. Germline trimming cut 6 bases from V and 9 bases from J; bases unmatched to any gene: 11. The CDR3 is 13 amino acids. The germline V gene encodes CDR1 SQVTM and CDR2 ANQGSEA. CDR3 nucleotide sequence: TGCAGCGTCGAGGGACTAGCCGTCATGGCCCAGTACTTC. Its protein is CSVEGLAVMAQYF.

This rearrangement joins TRBV5-1 to TRBJ2-7; 7 bases map to TRBD2. The CDR3 is 13 residues long. The germline V gene has CDR1 SGHRS and CDR2 YFSETQ. After removal of 5 bases from V and 0 bases from J, the junction contained 2 bases not matched to a gene. The CDR3 sequence is CASRTSLSYEQYF. The CDR3 region has the DNA TGCGCCAGCAGGACTAGCCTCTCCTACGAGCAGTACTTC.